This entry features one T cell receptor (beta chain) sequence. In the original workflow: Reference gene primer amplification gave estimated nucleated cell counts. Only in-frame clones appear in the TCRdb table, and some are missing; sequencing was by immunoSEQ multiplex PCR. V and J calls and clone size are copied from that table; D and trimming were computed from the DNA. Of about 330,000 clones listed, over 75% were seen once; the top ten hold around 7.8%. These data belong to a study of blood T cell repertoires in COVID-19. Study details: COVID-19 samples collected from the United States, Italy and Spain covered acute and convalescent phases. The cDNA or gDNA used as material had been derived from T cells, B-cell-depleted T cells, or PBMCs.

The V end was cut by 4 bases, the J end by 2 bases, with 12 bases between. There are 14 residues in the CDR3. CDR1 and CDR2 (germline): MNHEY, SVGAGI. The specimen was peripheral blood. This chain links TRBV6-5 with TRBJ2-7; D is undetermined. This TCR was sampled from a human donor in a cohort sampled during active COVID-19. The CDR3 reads CASSSFLSPYEQYF. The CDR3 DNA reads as TGTGCCAGCAGTTCCTTCCTCTCCCCCTACGAGCAGTACTTC.